The TCR beta chain described here comes from a study of T cells in Graves' hyperthyroidism and ophthalmopathy. V shed 7 bases, J shed 15 bases, and the junction held 8 bases outside the gene matches. This CDR3 spans 12 amino acids. Germline loops: CDR1 SEHNR, CDR2 FQNEAQ (reference sequence). This clonotype appeared a few times. The investigators amplified TCR beta CDR3 regions from RNA transcripts. The HTBI primer set was used in a first-round RT-PCR of the TCR CDR3. MiXCR, applied by TCRdb to the multiplex PCR reads, yields one record per CDR3 protein. The table has more than 500,000 distinct CDR3 sequences, roughly 16% seen once; the top ten hold approximately 30%.

The source is a woman aged 25 to 39 with Graves' ophthalmopathy. The source material was blood. V usage is TRBV7-9 and J usage is TRBJ2-1, with 11 bases matching TRBD2. CDR3 coding DNA: TGTGCCAGCATACTTACTAGCGGGAGTATGTTCTTC. It codes for CASILTSGSMFF. The full variable domain, with the rest looked up from reference TRBV7-9 and TRBJ2-1, is DTGVSQNPRHKITKRGQNVTFRCDPISEHNRLYWYRQTLGQGPEFLTYFQNEAQLEKSRLLSDRFSAERPKGSFSTLEIQRTEQGDSAMYLCASILTSGSMFFGPGTRLTVL.